The 8 T cell receptor beta chains below were found in one sample sequenced in a study of T-cell reconstitution after alpha-beta-depleted transplantation in children. The authors prepared the TCRbeta library with unique molecular identifiers. TCRdb redid the calling of the PCR reads with MiXCR, one entry per CDR3 protein. The profile covers about 610,000 distinct CDR3 sequences, with 25% to 30% appearing a single time and around a third taken by the ten largest. The specimen comprised PBMCs, sampled before TCRalphabeta/CD19-depleted stem cell transplant. The receptors were sampled from a boy under three years old with Wiskott-Aldrich syndrome, due to receive a stem cell transplant.

The chain carries TRBV6-5 and TRBJ2-1, with TRBD2 identical over 9 bases. Germline V gives CDR1 MNHEY, CDR2 SVGAGI. This CDR3 has 11 residues. Trimming took 6 bases from V and 15 from J; bases not matched to a gene: 6. The CDR3 coding sequence is TGTGCCAGCAGGGTAGCGGGAGTGATGTTCTTC. Amino acids: CASRVAGVMFF.

This clonotype has a handful of counts. This chain uses TRBV20-1 with TRBJ1-1, with unresolved D. The CDR3 sequence is 12 residues long. V gave up 8 bases and J gave up 10 bases, with 20 bases separating them. CDR1 and CDR2 (germline): DFQATT, SNEGSKA (reference sequence). CDR3 in amino acids: CSLNWAGLGAFF. The CDR3 DNA reads as TGCAGTCTTAATTGGGCTGGGCTGGGAGCTTTCTTT.

The chain employs TRBV14 and TRBJ2-7; perhaps TRBD1 as D (5 bases). This CDR3 is built from 16 residues. V was shortened by 0 bases and J by 1 base, with 13 bases between the two germline ends. The germline V gene encodes CDR1 SGHDN and CDR2 FVKESK. Here the CDR3 DNA reads TGTGCCAGCAGCCAAGAAATCGGCCAGGGATCCTACGAGCAGTACTTC. It is translated as CASSQEIGQGSYEQYF.

Only a few counts were recorded for this clonotype. V gene TRBV20-1 combines with J gene TRBJ1-1; 8 bases match TRBD1. CDR1 DFQATT and CDR2 SNEGSKA come from the germline V gene (reference sequence). V trimming: 4 bases; J trimming: 4 bases; junction bases outside the gene matches: 2. The CDR3 has 12 residues. The CDR3 is CSATDRVTEAFF. The CDR3 DNA is TGCAGTGCTACGGACAGGGTCACTGAAGCTTTCTTT.

This clonotype was seen only a few times. Sequence at one end of the junction differs from germline and may be a read error. The chain uses TRBV4-1 and TRBJ1-5; 8 bases align to TRBD1. There are 16 residues in the CDR3. Germline loops: CDR1 MGHRA, CDR2 YSYEKL. CDR3 sequence reads: CASSQLPGQDNRPQHF. The CDR3 nucleotides read TGCGCCAGCAGCCAACTACCGGGACAGGACAATCGGCCCCAGCATTTT.

V and J are TRBV12-3 or TRBV12-4 and TRBJ1-4; D unresolved. There are 13 residues in the CDR3. Trimming removed 10 bases from V and 0 bases from J, with 9 bases in between. CDR3 sequence (DNA): TGTGCCACGGCCTGGACAACTAATGAAAAACTGTTTTTT. This encodes CATAWTTNEKLFF.

The count of this clonotype is one. The V call is TRBV24-1, the J call TRBJ2-2; 8 bases are a match to TRBD1. CDR3 length equals 13 residues. Germline trimming cut 7 bases from V and 6 bases from J; bases unmatched to any gene: 3. Germline V gene sequence: CDR1 KGHDR, CDR2 SFDVKD. DNA of the CDR3: TGTGCCACCAGGGGACAGGCTGCCGGGGAGCTGTTTTTT. It encodes CATRGQAAGELFF.

The table lists this clonotype with a few counts. The CDR3 DNA is TGCGCCAGCAGCCAAGAATTAACACTAGCGGCCTTAAGGTCTGAGCAGTTCTTC. Encoded protein: CASSQELTLAALRSEQFF. The chain employs TRBV4-1 and TRBJ2-1, with 8 bases identical to TRBD2. V lost 0 bases and J lost 9; bases outside the gene matches: 16. Germline V gene lookup returns CDR1 MGHRA and CDR2 YSYEKL. This CDR3 comprises 18 residues.